This T cell receptor (beta chain) emerged from a study of blood T cell repertoires in COVID-19. Across the whole study: The study drew acute and convalescent COVID-19 samples from the United States, Italy and Spain. Nucleic acid was either cDNA or gDNA, and it came from T cells, B-cell-depleted T cells, or PBMCs.

Authors' methods: Amplifying reference gene primers gave estimates of nucleated cell counts. Profiling relied on immunoSEQ multiplex PCR, and the TCRdb table lists in-frame clones only, not all of them. V, J and clone size are those of that table, while D and trimming were read from the DNA. The sample consists of 240,000 or so clones, roughly 80% of them appearing once. This sequence was found in an elderly woman with acute or convalescent COVID-19. Input material: peripheral blood.

CDR3 loop: CASSLLGGSTYEQYF. The DNA of the CDR3 is TGTGCCAGCAGCTTATTAGGGGGCAGTACCTACGAGCAGTACTTC. This chain links TRBV7-9 with TRBJ2-7; 7 bases align to TRBD1. The CDR3 loop spans 15 amino acids. Germline V gene sequence: CDR1 SEHNR, CDR2 FQNEAQ (reference sequence). V trimming: 2 bases; J trimming: 2 bases; junction bases outside the gene matches: 6.